This TCR beta chain was captured by sequencing in a study of blood T cell repertoires in COVID-19. Study overall: Samples of COVID-19 (acute and convalescent) were obtained from the United States, Italy and Spain. Sources were T cells, B-cell-depleted T cells, or PBMCs; the material itself was cDNA or gDNA.

The CDR3 contains 14 residues. CDR1 and CDR2 from the germline V gene are SGHAT and FQNNGV. V was clipped by 7 bases and J by 0 bases, with 11 bases between them. In the authors' methods: Amplification from reference gene primers served as the basis for estimated nucleated cell counts. Measured with immunoSEQ multiplex PCR; TCRdb has only the in-frame clones, and not every one. That table furnishes V, J and clone size, whereas the DNA furnished D and trimming. The repertoire includes some 50,000 clones, less than 95% of them detected once, and roughly 6.4% sits in the top ten. The sequence derives from a man aged 35 to 55 with acute or convalescent COVID-19. The rearrangement uses TRBV11-2 and TRBJ2-3; possibly TRBD2 for D (6 bases). The sequencing input was peripheral blood. The CDR3 DNA is TGTGCCAGCACCTCTAGCGTTAGCACAGATACGCAGTATTTT. Translation: CASTSSVSTDTQYF.